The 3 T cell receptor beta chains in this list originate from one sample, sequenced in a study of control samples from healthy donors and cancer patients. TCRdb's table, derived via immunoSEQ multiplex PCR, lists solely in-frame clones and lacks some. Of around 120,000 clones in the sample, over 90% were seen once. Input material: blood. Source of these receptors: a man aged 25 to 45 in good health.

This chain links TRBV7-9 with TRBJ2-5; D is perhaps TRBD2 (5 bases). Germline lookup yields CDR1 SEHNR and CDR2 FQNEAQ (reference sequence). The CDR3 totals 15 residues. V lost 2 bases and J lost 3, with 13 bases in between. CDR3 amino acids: CASSLTGTGKETQYF. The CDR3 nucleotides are TGTGCCAGCAGCTTAACGGGAACGGGCAAAGAGACCCAGTACTTC.

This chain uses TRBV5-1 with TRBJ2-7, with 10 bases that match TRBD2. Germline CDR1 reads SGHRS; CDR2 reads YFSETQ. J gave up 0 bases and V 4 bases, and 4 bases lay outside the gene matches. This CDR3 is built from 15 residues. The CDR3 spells CASSVAGGNSYEQYV. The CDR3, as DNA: TGCGCCAGCAGCGTAGCGGGGGGAAACTCCTACGAGCAGTACGTC.

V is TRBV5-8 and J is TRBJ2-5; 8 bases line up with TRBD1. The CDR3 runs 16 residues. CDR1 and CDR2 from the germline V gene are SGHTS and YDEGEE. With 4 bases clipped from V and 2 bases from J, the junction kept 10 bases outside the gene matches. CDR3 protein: CASSTGQGIIQETQYF. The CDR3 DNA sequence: TGTGCCAGCAGCACCGGACAGGGTATCATTCAAGAGACCCAGTACTTC.